Given below is one TCR beta chain in context. The antigen is undetermined. The repertoire was sequenced with immunoSEQ multiplex PCR; TCRdb's copy has only in-frame clones and lacks some. This sample carries about 190,000 clones, more than 70% of them seen once, and the ten largest clones take more than 1.4%. The data originate from a study of cytomegalovirus exposure and HLA in healthy donors. J lost 1 base, V lost 4 bases, and 3 bases had no gene match. CDR1 and CDR2 (germline): MGHRA, YSYEKL. The CDR3 runs 16 residues. Whole-study results and caveats: Subsequent analysis revealed that first-cohort TCR clusters tended to co-occur in the 110 or so validation repertoires. Usually a TCR sequence was rare, but some public TCRs were found in many donors.

The sequence came from a woman in her late teens or twenties in good health and CMV-seronegative. The gene calls are TRBV4-1 and TRBJ2-2; 10 nucleotides line up with TRBD1. The specimen sequenced was PBMCs. As DNA, the CDR3 is TGCGCCAGCAGCCTTTGGACAGGGGGGAACACCGGGGAGCTGTTTTTT. Its translation: CASSLWTGGNTGELFF.